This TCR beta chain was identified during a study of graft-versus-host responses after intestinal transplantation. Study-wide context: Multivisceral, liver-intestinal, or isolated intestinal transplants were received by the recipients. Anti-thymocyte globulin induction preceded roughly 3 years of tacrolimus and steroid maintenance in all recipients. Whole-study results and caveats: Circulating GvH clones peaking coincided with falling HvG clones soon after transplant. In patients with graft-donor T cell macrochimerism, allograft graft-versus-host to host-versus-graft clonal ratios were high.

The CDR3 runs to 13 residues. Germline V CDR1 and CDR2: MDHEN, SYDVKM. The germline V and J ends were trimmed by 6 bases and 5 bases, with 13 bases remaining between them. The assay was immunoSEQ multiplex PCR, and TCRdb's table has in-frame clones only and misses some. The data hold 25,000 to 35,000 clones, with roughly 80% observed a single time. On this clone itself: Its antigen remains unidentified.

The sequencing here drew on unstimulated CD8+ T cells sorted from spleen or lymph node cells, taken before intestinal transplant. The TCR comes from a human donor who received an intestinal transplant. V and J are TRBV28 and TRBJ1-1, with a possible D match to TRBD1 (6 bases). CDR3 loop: CASSSGRGTEAFF. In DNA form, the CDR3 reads TGTGCCAGCAGCTCAGGTAGGGGGACTGAAGCTTTCTTT.